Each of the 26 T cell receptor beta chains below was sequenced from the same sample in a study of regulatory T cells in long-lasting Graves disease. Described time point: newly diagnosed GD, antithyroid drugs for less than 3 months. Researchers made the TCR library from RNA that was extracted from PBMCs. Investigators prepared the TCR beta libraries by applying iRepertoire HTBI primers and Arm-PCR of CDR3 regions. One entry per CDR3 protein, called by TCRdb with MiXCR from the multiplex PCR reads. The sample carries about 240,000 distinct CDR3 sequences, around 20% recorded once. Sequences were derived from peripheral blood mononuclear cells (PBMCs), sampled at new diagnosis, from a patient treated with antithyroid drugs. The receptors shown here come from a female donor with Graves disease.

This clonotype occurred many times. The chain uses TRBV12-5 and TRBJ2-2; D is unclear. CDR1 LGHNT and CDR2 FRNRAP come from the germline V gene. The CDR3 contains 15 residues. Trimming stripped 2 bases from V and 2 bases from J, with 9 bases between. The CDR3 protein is CASGLSRSNTGELFF. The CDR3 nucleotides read TGTGCTAGTGGTTTGTCCCGGAGCAACACCGGGGAGCTGTTTTTT. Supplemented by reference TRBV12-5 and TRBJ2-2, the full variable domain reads DARVTQTPRHKVTEMGQEVTMRCQPILGHNTVFWYRQTMMQGLELLAYFRNRAPLDDSGMPKDRFSAEMPDATLATLKIQPSEPRDSAVYFCASGLSRSNTGELFFGEGSRLTVL.

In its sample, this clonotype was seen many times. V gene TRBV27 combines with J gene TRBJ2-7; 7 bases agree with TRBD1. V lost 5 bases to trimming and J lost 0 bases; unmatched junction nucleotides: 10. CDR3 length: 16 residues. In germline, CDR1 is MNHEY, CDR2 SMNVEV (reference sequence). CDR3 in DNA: TGTGCCAGCAGTCAATTAACTGGGACAGTCTCCTACGAGCAGTACTTC. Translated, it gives CASSQLTGTVSYEQYF.

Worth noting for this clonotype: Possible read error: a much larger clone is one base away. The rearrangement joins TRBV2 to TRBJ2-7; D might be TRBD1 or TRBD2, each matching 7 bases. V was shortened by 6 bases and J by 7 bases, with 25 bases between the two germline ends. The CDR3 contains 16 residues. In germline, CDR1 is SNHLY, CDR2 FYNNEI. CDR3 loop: CASRGGGASSYNEQYF. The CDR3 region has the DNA TGTGCCAGCAGGGGAGGGGGCGCGAGCTCCTACAATGAGCAGTACTTC.

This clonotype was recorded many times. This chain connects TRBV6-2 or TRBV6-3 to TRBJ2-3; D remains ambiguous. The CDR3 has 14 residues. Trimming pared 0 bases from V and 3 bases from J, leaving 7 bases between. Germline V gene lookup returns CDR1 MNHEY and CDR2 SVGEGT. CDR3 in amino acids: CASSYSAATDTQYF. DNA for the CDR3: TGTGCCAGCAGTTACTCGGCAGCTACAGATACGCAGTATTTT.

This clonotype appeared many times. CDR3 region: CASSRAESVFNEQFF. The CDR3 DNA reads TGTGCCAGCAGCCGAGCGGAATCCGTGTTCAATGAGCAGTTCTTC. This sequence joins TRBV7-3 and TRBJ2-1; TRBD2 is a possible D gene (5 bases). The V gene's germline CDR1 is SGHTA and CDR2 FQGTGA. With 5 bases removed from V and 6 bases from J, the gap between germline ends came to 17 bases. This CDR3 comprises 15 residues. The full variable domain, with the rest looked up from reference TRBV7-3 and TRBJ2-1, is GAGVSQTPSNKVTEKGKYVELRCDPISGHTALYWYRQSLGQGPEFLIYFQGTGAADDSGLPNDRFFAVRPEGSVSTLKIQRTERGDSAVYLCASSRAESVFNEQFFGPGTRLTVL.

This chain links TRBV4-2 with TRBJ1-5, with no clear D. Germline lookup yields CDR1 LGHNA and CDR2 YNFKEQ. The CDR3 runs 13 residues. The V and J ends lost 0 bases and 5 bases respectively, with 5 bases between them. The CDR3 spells CASSQDNDQPQHF. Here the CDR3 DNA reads TGTGCCAGCAGCCAAGATAACGATCAGCCCCAGCATTTT.

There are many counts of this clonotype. Here the CDR3 DNA reads TGCAGCGTTAAGGGACTAGCGGGGGGCTGGGGGAATGAGCAGTTCTTC. Translation gives CSVKGLAGGWGNEQFF. This chain links TRBV29-1 with TRBJ2-1; 15 bases line up with TRBD2. V shed 5 bases and J 7 bases; nucleotides not matched to a gene: 9. Per the germline V gene, CDR1 is SQVTM and CDR2 is ANQGSEA. The CDR3 sequence is 16 residues long.

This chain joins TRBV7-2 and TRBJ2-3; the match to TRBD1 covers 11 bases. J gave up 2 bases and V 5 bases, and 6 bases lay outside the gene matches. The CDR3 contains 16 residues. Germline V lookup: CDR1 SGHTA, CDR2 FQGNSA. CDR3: CASSPGQGVHTDTQYF. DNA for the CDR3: TGTGCCAGCAGCCCGGGACAGGGGGTCCACACAGATACGCAGTATTTT.

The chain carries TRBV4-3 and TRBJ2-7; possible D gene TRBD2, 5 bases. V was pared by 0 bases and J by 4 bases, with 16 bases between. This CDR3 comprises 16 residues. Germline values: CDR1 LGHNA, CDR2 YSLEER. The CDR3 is CASSQELLEGTYEQYF. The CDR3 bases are TGCGCCAGCAGCCAAGAACTCCTCGAGGGCACATACGAGCAGTACTTC.

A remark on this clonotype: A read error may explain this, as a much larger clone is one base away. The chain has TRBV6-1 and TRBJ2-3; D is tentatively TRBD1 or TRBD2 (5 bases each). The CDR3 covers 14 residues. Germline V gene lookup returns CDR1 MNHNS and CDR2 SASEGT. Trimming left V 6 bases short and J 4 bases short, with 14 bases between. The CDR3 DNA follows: TGTGCCAGCAGCTTGGTAGGGGACGCAGATACGCAGTATTTT. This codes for CASSLVGDADTQYF.

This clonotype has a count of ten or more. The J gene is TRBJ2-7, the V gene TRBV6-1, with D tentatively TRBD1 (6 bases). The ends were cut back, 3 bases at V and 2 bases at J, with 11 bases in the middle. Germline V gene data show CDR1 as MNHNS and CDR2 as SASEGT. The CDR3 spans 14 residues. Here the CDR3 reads CASSDQGSTYEQYF. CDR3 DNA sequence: TGTGCCAGCAGTGATCAGGGGTCTACCTACGAGCAGTACTTC.

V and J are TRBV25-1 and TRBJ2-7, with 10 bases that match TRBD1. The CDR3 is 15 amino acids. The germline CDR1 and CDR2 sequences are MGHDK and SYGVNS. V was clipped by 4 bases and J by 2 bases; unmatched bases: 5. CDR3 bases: TGTGCCAGCAGTGTAGGGACAGGGGTAACCTACGAGCAGTACTTC. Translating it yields CASSVGTGVTYEQYF.

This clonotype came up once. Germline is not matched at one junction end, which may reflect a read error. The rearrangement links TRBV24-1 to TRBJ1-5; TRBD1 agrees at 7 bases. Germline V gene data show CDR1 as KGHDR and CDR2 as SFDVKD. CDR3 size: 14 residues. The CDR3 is CATSDTGAHQPKHF. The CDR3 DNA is TGTGCCACCAGTGATACAGGGGCTCATCAGCCCAAGCATTTT.

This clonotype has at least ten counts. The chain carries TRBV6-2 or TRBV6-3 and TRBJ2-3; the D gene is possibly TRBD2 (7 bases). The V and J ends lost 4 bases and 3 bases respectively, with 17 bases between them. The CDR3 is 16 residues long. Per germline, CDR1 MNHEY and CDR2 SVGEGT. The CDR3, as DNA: TGTGCCAGCAGTTTTAGTGGGGGAGGGGGGACAGATACGCAGTATTTT. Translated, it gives CASSFSGGGGTDTQYF.

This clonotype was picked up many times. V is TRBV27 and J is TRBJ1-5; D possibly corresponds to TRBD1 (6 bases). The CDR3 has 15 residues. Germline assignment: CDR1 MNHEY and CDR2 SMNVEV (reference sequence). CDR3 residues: CASYLRGGWNQPQHF. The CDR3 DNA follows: TGTGCATCATATCTTAGGGGGGGGTGGAATCAGCCCCAGCATTTT.

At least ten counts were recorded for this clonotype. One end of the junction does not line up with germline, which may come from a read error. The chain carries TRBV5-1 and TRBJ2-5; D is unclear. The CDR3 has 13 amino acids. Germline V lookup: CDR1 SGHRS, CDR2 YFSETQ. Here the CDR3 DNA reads TGTGCCAGCAGCCCCCTCCAGCAAGAGACCCAGTACTTC. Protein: CASSPLQQETQYF.

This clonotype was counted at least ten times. The DNA for the CDR3 is TGTGCCAGCAGCCAAGAATGGGGACAGGGGAGGAAGACCCAGTACTTC. As protein: CASSQEWGQGRKTQYF. The chain joins TRBV3-1 to TRBJ2-5; 10 bases fit TRBD1. The V and J ends lost 0 bases and 6 bases, in that order; junction bases with no gene match: 7. CDR1 and CDR2 from the germline V gene are LGHDT and YNNKEL (reference sequence). The CDR3 spans 16 residues.

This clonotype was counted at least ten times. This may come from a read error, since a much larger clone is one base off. The CDR3 sequence: CSARQGPDTQYF. The DNA of the CDR3 is TGCAGTGCGAGACAGGGCCCAGATACGCAGTATTTT. The chain carries TRBV20-1 and TRBJ2-3; 7 positions agree with TRBD1. J was trimmed by 4 bases and V by 6 bases; bases with no gene match: 4. Germline V gives CDR1 DFQATT, CDR2 SNEGSKA (reference sequence). The CDR3 consists of 12 residues.

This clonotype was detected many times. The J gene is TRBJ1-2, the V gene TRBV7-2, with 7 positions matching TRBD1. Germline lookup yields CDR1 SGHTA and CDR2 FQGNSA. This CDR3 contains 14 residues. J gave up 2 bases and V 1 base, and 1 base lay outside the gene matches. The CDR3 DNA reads TGTGCCAGCAGCTTAGAGACAGGGAACTATGGCTACACCTTC. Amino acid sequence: CASSLETGNYGYTF.

This chain's CDR3 is CASSIPSRQGHQPQHF. The CDR3 bases are TGTGCCAGTAGTATCCCATCAAGACAGGGGCATCAGCCCCAGCATTTT. The rearrangement links TRBV19 to TRBJ1-5; 8 nucleotides line up with TRBD1. Trimming cost V 3 bases and J 5 bases; bases outside gene matches: 9. The CDR3 extends over 16 amino acids. Germline V gene lookup returns CDR1 LNHDA and CDR2 SQIVND (reference sequence). Full variable domain (remainder filled in from reference TRBV19 and TRBJ1-5): DGGITQSPKYLFRKEGQNVTLSCEQNLNHDAMYWYRQDPGQGLRLIYYSQIVNDFQKGDIAEGYSVSREKKESFPLTVTSAQKNPTAFYLCASSIPSRQGHQPQHFGDGTRLSIL.

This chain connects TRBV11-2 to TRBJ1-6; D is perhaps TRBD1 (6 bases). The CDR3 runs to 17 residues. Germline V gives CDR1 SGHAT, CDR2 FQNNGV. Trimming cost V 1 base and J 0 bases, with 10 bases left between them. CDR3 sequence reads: CASSLGDRSSYNSPLHF. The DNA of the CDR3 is TGTGCCAGCAGCTTAGGCGACAGGAGCTCCTATAATTCACCCCTCCACTTT.

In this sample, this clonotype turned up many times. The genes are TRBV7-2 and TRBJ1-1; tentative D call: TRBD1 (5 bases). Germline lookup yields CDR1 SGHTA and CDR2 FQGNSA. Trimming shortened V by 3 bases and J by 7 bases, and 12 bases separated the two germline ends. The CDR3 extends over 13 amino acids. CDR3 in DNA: TGTGCCAGCAGCTTGGGGCTGGCAGATGAAGCTTTCTTT. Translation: CASSLGLADEAFF.

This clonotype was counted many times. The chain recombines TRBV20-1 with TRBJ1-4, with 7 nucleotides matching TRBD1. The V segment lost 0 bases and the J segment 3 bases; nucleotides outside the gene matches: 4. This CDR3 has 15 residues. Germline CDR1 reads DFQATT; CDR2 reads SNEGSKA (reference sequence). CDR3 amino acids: CSARDRQGANEKLFF. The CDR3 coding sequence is TGCAGTGCTAGAGACCGCCAGGGGGCTAATGAAAAACTGTTTTTT.

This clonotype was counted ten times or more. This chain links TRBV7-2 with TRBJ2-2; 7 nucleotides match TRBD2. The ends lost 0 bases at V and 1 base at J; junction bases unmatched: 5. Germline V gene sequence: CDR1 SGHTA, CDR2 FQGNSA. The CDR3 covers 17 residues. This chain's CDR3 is CASSLAGGLVNTGELFF. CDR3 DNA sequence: TGTGCCAGCAGCTTAGCGGGAGGGCTTGTGAACACCGGGGAGCTGTTTTTT.

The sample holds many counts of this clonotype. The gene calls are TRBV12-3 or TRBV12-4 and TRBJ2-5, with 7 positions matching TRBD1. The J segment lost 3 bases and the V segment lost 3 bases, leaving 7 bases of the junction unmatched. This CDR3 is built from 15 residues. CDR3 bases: TGTGCCAGCAGTTTTAAAGGGGGCCCAGAAGAGACCCAGTACTTC. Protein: CASSFKGGPEETQYF.

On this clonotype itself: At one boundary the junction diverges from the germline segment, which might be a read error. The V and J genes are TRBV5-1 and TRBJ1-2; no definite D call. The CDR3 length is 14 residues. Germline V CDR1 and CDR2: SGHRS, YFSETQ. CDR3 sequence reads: CTSSWGRFNYGYTF. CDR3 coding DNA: TGCACCAGCAGCTGGGGTAGATTTAACTATGGCTACACCTTC.